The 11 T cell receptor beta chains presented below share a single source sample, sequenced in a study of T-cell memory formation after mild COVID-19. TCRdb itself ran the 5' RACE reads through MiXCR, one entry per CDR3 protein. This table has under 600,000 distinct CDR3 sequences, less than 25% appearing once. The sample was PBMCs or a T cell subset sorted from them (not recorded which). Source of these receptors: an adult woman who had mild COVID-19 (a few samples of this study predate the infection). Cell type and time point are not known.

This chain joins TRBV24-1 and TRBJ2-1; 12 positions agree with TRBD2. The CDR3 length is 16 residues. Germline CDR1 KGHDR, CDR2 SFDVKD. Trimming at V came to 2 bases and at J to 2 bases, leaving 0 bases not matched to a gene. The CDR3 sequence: CATSDWTSGTYNEQFF. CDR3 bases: TGTGCCACCAGTGATTGGACTAGCGGGACCTACAATGAGCAGTTCTTC.

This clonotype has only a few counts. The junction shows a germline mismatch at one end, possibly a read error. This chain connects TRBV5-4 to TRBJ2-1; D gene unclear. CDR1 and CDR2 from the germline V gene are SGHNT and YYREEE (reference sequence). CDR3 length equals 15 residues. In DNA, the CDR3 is TGTGCCAGCAGCTTGACGGTGAGCTCCTACAATGGGCAGTTCTTC. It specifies CASSLTVSSYNGQFF. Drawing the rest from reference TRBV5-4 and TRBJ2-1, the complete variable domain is ETGVTQSPTHLIKTRGQQVTLRCSSQSGHNTVSWYQQALGQGPQFIFQYYREEENGRGNFPPRFSGLQFPNYSSELNVNALELDDSALYLCASSLTVSSYNGQFFGPGTRLTVL.

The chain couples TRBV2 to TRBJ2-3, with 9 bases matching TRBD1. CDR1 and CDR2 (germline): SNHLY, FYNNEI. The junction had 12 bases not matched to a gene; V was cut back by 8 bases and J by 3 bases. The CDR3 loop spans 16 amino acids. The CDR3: CASSPGQGLRTDTQYF. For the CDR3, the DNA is TGTGCCAGCTCCCCCGGACAGGGGTTGAGGACAGATACGCAGTATTTT.

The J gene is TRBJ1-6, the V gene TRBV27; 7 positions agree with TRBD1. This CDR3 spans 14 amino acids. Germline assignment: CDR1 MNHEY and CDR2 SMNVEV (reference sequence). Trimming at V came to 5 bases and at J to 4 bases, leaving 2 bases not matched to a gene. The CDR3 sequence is CASSRGLYNSPLHF. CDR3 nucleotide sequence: TGTGCCAGCAGTAGGGGGCTTTATAATTCACCCCTCCACTTT.

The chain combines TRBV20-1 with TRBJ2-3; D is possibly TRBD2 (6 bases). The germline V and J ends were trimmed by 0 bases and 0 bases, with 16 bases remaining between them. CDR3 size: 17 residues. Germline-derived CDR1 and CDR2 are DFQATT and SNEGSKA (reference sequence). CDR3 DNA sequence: TGCAGTGCTAGAGATCTGGGCGGGGTGTCTAGCACAGATACGCAGTATTTT. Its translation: CSARDLGGVSSTDTQYF.

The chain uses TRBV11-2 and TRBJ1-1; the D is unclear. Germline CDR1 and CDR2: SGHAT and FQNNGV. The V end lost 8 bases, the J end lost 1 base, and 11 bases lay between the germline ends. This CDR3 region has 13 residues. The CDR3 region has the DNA TGTGCCAGCGAAGGGATGGGGAACACTGAAGCTTTCTTT. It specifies CASEGMGNTEAFF.

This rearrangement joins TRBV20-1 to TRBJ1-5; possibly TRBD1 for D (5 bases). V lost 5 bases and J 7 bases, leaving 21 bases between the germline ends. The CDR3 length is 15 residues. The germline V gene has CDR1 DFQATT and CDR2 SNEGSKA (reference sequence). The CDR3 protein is CSAVQGTEGGQPQHF. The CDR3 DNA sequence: TGCAGTGCTGTTCAAGGGACGGAGGGAGGCCAGCCCCAGCATTTT.

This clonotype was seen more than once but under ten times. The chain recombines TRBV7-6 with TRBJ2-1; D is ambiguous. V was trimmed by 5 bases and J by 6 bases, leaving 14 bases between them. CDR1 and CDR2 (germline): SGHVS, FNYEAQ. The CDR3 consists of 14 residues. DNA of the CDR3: TGTGCCAGCAGCCTCGCCCTCTCTCGCAATGAGCAGTTCTTC. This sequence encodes CASSLALSRNEQFF.

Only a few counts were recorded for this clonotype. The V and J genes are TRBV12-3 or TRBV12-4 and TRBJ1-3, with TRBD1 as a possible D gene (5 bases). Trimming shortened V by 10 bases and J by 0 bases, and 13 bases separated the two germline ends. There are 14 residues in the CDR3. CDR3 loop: CATTQGASGNTIYF. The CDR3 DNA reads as TGTGCCACCACCCAGGGCGCCTCTGGAAACACCATATATTTT.

CDR3 residues: CASSLTSYIEAFF. CDR3 bases: TGTGCCAGCAGCTTAACCTCGTACATTGAAGCTTTCTTT. The rearrangement uses TRBV7-3 and TRBJ1-1; D is unresolved. CDR1 is SGHTA, CDR2 FQGTGA, per germline. The CDR3 contains 13 residues. V lost 0 bases, J lost 7 bases, and 9 bases lay in between.

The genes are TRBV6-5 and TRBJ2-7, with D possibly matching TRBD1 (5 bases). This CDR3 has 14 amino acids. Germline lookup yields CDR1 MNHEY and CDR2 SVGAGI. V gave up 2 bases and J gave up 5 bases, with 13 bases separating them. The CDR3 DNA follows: TGTGCCAGCAGTTACGAGCAGGGTTCGGACGAGCAGTACTTC. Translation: CASSYEQGSDEQYF.